Sequencing of this TCR beta chain was carried out in a study of identical twins. The germline V gene has CDR1 MNHEY and CDR2 SVGAGI. The CDR3 is 18 residues long. After removal of 3 bases from V and 2 bases from J, the junction contained 9 bases not matched to a gene. Unique molecular identifiers were present on cDNA, and template switching added a universal primer site. TCRdb passed the 5' RACE reads through MiXCR, listing each CDR3 protein once. The sample lists 700,000 or so distinct CDR3 sequences, about 9.4% occurring once. This clonotype was detected ten times or more. These data also formed part of another study, on yellow fever vaccine responses in identical twins. This second study says: Reportedly, the response of twins' T cells to the vaccine seemed partly convergent, partly personalized.

Sequences were obtained from PBMCs. This clonotype was obtained from a woman between 18 and 29 years old in good health. The chain couples TRBV6-5 to TRBJ2-3, with 12 bases lining up with TRBD2. The CDR3: CASSYGLAGGSYTDTQYF. CDR3 coding DNA: TGTGCCAGCAGTTATGGGCTAGCGGGAGGGTCCTACACAGATACGCAGTATTTT.